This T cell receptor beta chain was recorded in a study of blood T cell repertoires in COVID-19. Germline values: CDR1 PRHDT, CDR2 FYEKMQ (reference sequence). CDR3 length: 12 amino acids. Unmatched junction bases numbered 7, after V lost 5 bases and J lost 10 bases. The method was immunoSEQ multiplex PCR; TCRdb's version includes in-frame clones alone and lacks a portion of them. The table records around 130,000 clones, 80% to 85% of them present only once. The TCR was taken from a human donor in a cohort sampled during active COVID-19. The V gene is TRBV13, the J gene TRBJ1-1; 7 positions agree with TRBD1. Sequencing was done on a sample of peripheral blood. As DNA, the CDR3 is TGTGCCAGCAGCCCCGGACAGGCGGCAGCTTTCTTT. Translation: CASSPGQAAAFF.